The next 21 T cell receptor beta chains were all read from a single sample in a study of blood T cell repertoires in COVID-19. The repertoire was sequenced with immunoSEQ multiplex PCR; TCRdb's copy has only in-frame clones and lacks some. The sample yields hundreds of thousands of clones, around 80% seen once. The sample consisted of PBMCs or T cells enriched from blood (not recorded which). Receptors were obtained from a man in his thirties or forties with acute COVID-19.

A few counts support this clone. The genes are TRBV6-5 and TRBJ1-1; tentative D call: TRBD1 (5 bases). Germline assignment: CDR1 MNHEY and CDR2 SVGAGI. The CDR3 covers 14 residues. The V gene lost 7 bases and the J gene lost 6 bases, with 18 bases spanning the gap. The CDR3 DNA is TGTGCCAGCAACAAACGGGGGAGGAGGGCTGAAGCTTTCTTT. Residues: CASNKRGRRAEAFF.

This clone has only one observation. This chain joins TRBV12-3 or TRBV12-4 and TRBJ1-5; 10 nucleotides match TRBD1. The length of the CDR3 is 13 residues. V shed 6 bases and J 5 bases; nucleotides not matched to a gene: 1. CDR3 region: CASRGTGDQPQHF. In DNA form, the CDR3 reads TGTGCCAGCAGGGGGACAGGGGATCAGCCCCAGCATTTT.

This chain's CDR3 is CASSLARGYDEQYV. The CDR3 region has the DNA TGTGCCAGCAGCTTGGCCAGGGGGTATGACGAGCAGTACGTC. This sequence joins TRBV5-5 and TRBJ2-7, with 7 bases identical to TRBD1. The CDR3 has 14 residues. J lost 5 bases, V lost 0 bases, and 5 bases had no gene match. Germline CDR1 reads SGHKS; CDR2 reads YYEKEE (reference sequence).

The rearrangement joins TRBV28 to TRBJ1-5; 7 nucleotides agree with TRBD1. J was trimmed by 4 bases and V by 5 bases; bases with no gene match: 2. In germline, CDR1 is MDHEN, CDR2 SYDVKM. This CDR3 is built from 13 residues. CDR3 DNA sequence: TGTGCCAGCAGTGGACAGGTGAATCAGCCCCAGCATTTT. Its translation is CASSGQVNQPQHF.

This chain connects TRBV7-2 to TRBJ1-2, with unresolved D. Germline V gene sequence: CDR1 SGHTA, CDR2 FQGNSA. Trimming took 4 bases from V and 9 from J, leaving 9 bases between them. CDR3 length: 11 residues. CDR3 amino acids: CASSSQQRYTF. In DNA form, the CDR3 reads TGTGCCAGCAGCTCCCAACAGCGCTACACCTTC.

The V and J genes are TRBV18 and TRBJ1-5; D remains unclear. This CDR3 is built from 15 residues. V was clipped by 6 bases and J by 1 base, with 13 bases between them. Germline V gene lookup returns CDR1 KGHSH and CDR2 LQKENI. In DNA form, the CDR3 reads TGTGCCAGCTCGGTTTATTCCGAGAGCAATCAGCCCCAGCATTTT. Encoded protein: CASSVYSESNQPQHF.

The chain joins TRBV6-5 to TRBJ1-4; D is ambiguous. Germline CDR1 MNHEY, CDR2 SVGAGI. The ends were cut back, 6 bases at V and 7 bases at J, with 15 bases in the middle. The CDR3 is 14 residues long. CDR3 sequence reads: CASSRGRGGEKLFF. CDR3 nucleotide sequence: TGTGCCAGCAGCCGTGGACGGGGAGGTGAAAAACTGTTTTTT.

The chain has TRBV7-2 and TRBJ2-7; 8 bases are a match to TRBD1. The germline V gene encodes CDR1 SGHTA and CDR2 FQGNSA. V lost 5 bases, J lost 1 base, and 10 bases stayed unmatched. This CDR3 region has 16 residues. The CDR3 here is CASSPGQGLTSYEQYV. CDR3 nucleotides: TGTGCCAGCAGCCCCGGACAGGGTCTGACTTCCTACGAGCAGTACGTC.

J is TRBJ2-7 and V is TRBV3-1 (or the pseudogene TRBV3-2); TRBD1 might be the D (5 bases). Between the trimmed V and J ends, which lost 1 base and 7 bases, there was a span of 17 bases. This CDR3 is built from 15 residues. Germline CDR1 reads LGHDT; CDR2 reads YNNKEL (reference sequence). The DNA for the CDR3 is TGTGCCAGCAGCCAAGCAGGGCCGCCCGCGCGGGAGCAGTACGTC. This translates into CASSQAGPPAREQYV.

J is TRBJ2-5 and V is TRBV19; D call uncertain. Germline CDR1 is LNHDA and CDR2 is SQIVND (reference sequence). V gave up 2 bases and J gave up 2 bases, with 3 bases separating them. This CDR3 contains 12 residues. DNA of the CDR3: TGTGCCAGTAGTATATCTCAAGAGACCCAGTACTTC. As protein: CASSISQETQYF.

The chain uses TRBV6-4 and TRBJ2-1; perhaps TRBD2 as D (6 bases). The germline V gene encodes CDR1 MRHNA and CDR2 SNTAGT. V dropped 6 bases and J dropped 6 bases, with 15 bases sitting between them. This CDR3 contains 14 residues. This CDR3 is CASSTGTETNEQFF. In DNA form, the CDR3 reads TGTGCCAGCAGCACCGGGACTGAAACCAATGAGCAGTTCTTC.

The table lists this clone with a count of one. The chain links TRBV20-1 to TRBJ1-1; D is uncertain. Germline CDR1 reads DFQATT; CDR2 reads SNEGSKA (reference sequence). V lost 3 bases, J lost 3 bases, and 5 bases lay in between. The CDR3 covers 11 residues. The CDR3 spells CSASDYTEAFF. For the CDR3, the DNA is TGCAGTGCTAGTGACTACACTGAAGCTTTCTTT.

The chain employs TRBV28 and TRBJ2-2; a weak D match, TRBD2 (7 bases). Trimming stripped 2 bases from V and 3 bases from J, with 19 bases between. The CDR3 is made up of 18 amino acids. CDR1 is MDHEN and CDR2 is SYDVKM in the germline V gene. The CDR3 DNA follows: TGTGCCAGCAGTTTAGGGGCAGGGGCGGGGGCCCACACCGGGGAGCTGTTTTTT. It encodes CASSLGAGAGAHTGELFF.

The chain combines TRBV14 with TRBJ1-6, with D unclear. V was shortened by 3 bases and J by 3 bases, with 3 bases between the two germline ends. The CDR3 sequence is 13 residues long. The germline V gene encodes CDR1 SGHDN and CDR2 FVKESK. The CDR3 DNA reads as TGTGCCAGCAGCCACAACTATAATTCACCCCTCCACTTT. It codes for CASSHNYNSPLHF.

The chain couples TRBV2 to TRBJ1-4; D call uncertain. This CDR3 is 13 amino acids long. V lost 8 bases and J 5 bases, leaving 12 bases between the germline ends. Germline V gives CDR1 SNHLY, CDR2 FYNNEI. The CDR3 DNA follows: TGTGCCAGCGAGGGTAGTTCGAATGAAAAACTGTTTTTT. It codes for CASEGSSNEKLFF.

The chain uses TRBV19 and TRBJ2-2; D unresolved. The V gene lost 6 bases and the J gene lost 4 bases, with 6 bases spanning the gap. Germline V gives CDR1 LNHDA, CDR2 SQIVND (reference sequence). This CDR3 has 12 amino acids. In nucleotides, the CDR3 is TGTGCCAGTAGGGAGAGCACCGGGGAGCTGTTTTTT. Translated: CASRESTGELFF.

CDR3 residues: CASSGSQGALSYGYTF. Written as DNA, the CDR3 is TGTGCCAGCAGTGGATCTCAGGGGGCGCTGAGCTATGGCTACACCTTC. The V call is TRBV6-1, the J call TRBJ1-2, with 8 bases aligning to TRBD1. Germline V CDR1 and CDR2: MNHNS, SASEGT. Losses at the gene ends were 4 bases for V and 4 bases for J; bases not matched to a gene: 11. The CDR3 consists of 16 residues.

Comments on this clone: An end of the junction differs from the germline gene, which may be a read error. This chain uses TRBV5-1 with TRBJ1-4, with TRBD1 as a possible D gene (6 bases). Per germline, CDR1 SGHRS and CDR2 YFSETQ. The CDR3 length is 15 residues. The CDR3 is CASSLGHTTNEKLFF. CDR3 in DNA: TGTGCCAGCAGCTTGGGACATACAACTAATGAAAAACTGTTTTTT.

The chain recombines TRBV30 with TRBJ1-2, with 9 bases identical to TRBD1. The CDR3 is 14 amino acids. Germline V CDR1 and CDR2: GTSNPN, SVGIG (reference sequence). After removal of 6 bases from V and 0 bases from J, the junction contained 5 bases not matched to a gene. CDR3 sequence reads: CACVGDRANYGYTF. The CDR3, as DNA: TGTGCCTGCGTGGGGGACAGGGCTAACTATGGCTACACCTTC.

V is TRBV6-4 and J is TRBJ1-1; D gene unclear. The V and J ends lost 4 bases and 1 base respectively, with 7 bases between them. The germline CDR1 and CDR2 sequences are MRHNA and SNTAGT. This CDR3 is built from 13 residues. The chain's CDR3 is CASSVAWNTEAFF. Written as DNA, the CDR3 is TGTGCCAGCAGTGTTGCGTGGAACACTGAAGCTTTCTTT.

The chain employs TRBV5-5 and TRBJ1-2; D is undetermined. The CDR3 contains 14 residues. From germline, CDR1 is SGHKS and CDR2 YYEKEE (reference sequence). V was clipped by 3 bases and J by 4 bases, with 13 bases between them. The CDR3 bases are TGTGCCAGCAGCTCGAATGGCAGATCCTATGGCTACACCTTC. Amino acid sequence: CASSSNGRSYGYTF.